The 29 T cell receptor beta chains reported below all come from one sample, sequenced in a study of T cell responses to AZD1222 COVID-19 vaccine. Generated by immunoSEQ multiplex PCR, the TCRdb table keeps only in-frame clones and is missing some. The data show 77,000 or so clones, over 75% seen once. The sample here was peripheral blood, taken 28 days after the second AZD1222 dose. These receptors were collected from an adult who received the AZD1222 COVID-19 vaccine.

The J gene is TRBJ1-1, the V gene TRBV7-6; D is uncertain. This CDR3 is 14 amino acids long. The V end lost 5 bases, the J end lost 2 bases, and 12 bases lay between the germline ends. From germline, CDR1 is SGHVS and CDR2 FNYEAQ. The CDR3 reads CASSPAGLNTEAFF. The CDR3 DNA sequence: TGTGCCAGCAGCCCCGCAGGTCTTAACACTGAAGCTTTCTTT.

The J gene is TRBJ2-7, the V gene TRBV6-5; tentatively, D is TRBD2 (6 bases). The CDR3 is 13 amino acids. V lost 6 bases and J 3 bases, leaving 12 bases between the germline ends. The germline V gene has CDR1 MNHEY and CDR2 SVGAGI. For the CDR3, the DNA is TGTGCCAGCAGGCCGGGGACTTTCTACGAGCAGTACTTC. Amino acids: CASRPGTFYEQYF.

This rearrangement joins TRBV9 to TRBJ2-5; D possibly corresponds to TRBD1 (6 bases). Trimming left V 1 base short and J 5 bases short, with 15 bases between. This CDR3 spans 15 amino acids. From germline, CDR1 is SGDLS and CDR2 YYNGEE. DNA of the CDR3: TGTGCCAGCAGCGTATGGGGGCTGGGGTCCGAGACCCAGTACTTC. The encoded protein is CASSVWGLGSETQYF.

CDR3 in amino acids: CASKGSGVRNSPLHF. The CDR3 nucleotides read TGTGCCAGCAAGGGGTCAGGGGTGCGAAATTCACCCCTCCACTTT. This chain uses TRBV6-5 with TRBJ1-6; the D gene is possibly TRBD1 (6 bases). Germline values: CDR1 MNHEY, CDR2 SVGAGI. CDR3 size: 15 residues. V lost 7 bases to trimming and J lost 7 bases, with 17 bases between them.

This sequence joins TRBV9 and TRBJ2-2; D call uncertain. V dropped 4 bases and J dropped 5 bases, with 6 bases sitting between them. The CDR3 spans 12 residues. Germline CDR1 reads SGDLS; CDR2 reads YYNGEE. The CDR3 nucleotides are TGTGCCAGCAGCATGGGAACCGGGGAGCTGTTTTTT. It encodes CASSMGTGELFF.

This clone occurred a few times. This chain links TRBV27 with TRBJ2-2; D remains ambiguous. The CDR3 spans 15 residues. The V end lost 6 bases, the J end lost 2 bases, and 13 bases lay between the germline ends. The germline CDR1 and CDR2 sequences are MNHEY and SMNVEV (reference sequence). The CDR3 loop is CASSSYGVNTGELFF. CDR3 nucleotide sequence: TGTGCCAGCAGCTCCTATGGTGTTAACACCGGGGAGCTGTTTTTT.

This clone was seen once. The chain's CDR3 is CATSREVLAGNTIYF. The CDR3 nucleotides read TGTGCCACCAGCAGAGAAGTGCTAGCTGGAAACACCATATATTTT. The chain combines TRBV15 with TRBJ1-3, with D hard to call. Germline lookup yields CDR1 LNHNV and CDR2 YYDKDF (reference sequence). Trimming took off 0 bases at V and 2 bases at J, with 8 bases between the two ends. The length of the CDR3 is 15 residues. Together with reference TRBV15 and TRBJ1-3, the CDR3 gives the full variable domain: DAMVIQNPRYQVTQFGKPVTLSCSQTLNHNVMYWYQQKSSQAPKLLFHYYDKDFNNEADTPDNFQSRRPNTSFCFLDIRSPGLGDTAMYLCATSREVLAGNTIYFGEGSWLTVV.

CDR3 sequence (DNA): TGTGCCAGTAGTACCCGACCGGGGGACACTGAAGCTTTCTTT. It is translated as CASSTRPGDTEAFF. This chain joins TRBV19 and TRBJ1-1; D perhaps matches TRBD1 (5 bases). CDR1 and CDR2 (germline): LNHDA, SQIVND (reference sequence). The CDR3 extends over 14 amino acids. V dropped 4 bases and J dropped 3 bases, with 12 bases sitting between them.

Concerning this clone: Germline and junction disagree at one end, which may indicate a read error. The chain has TRBV6-6 and TRBJ2-5; 8 positions agree with TRBD1. CDR3 length: 14 amino acids. Germline CDR1 MNHNY, CDR2 SVGAGI (reference sequence). The CDR3 DNA sequence: TGTCCCAGCAGTCCACGACAGGGGAGGGAGACCCAGTACTTC. It translates to CPSSPRQGRETQYF.

A few counts support this clone. The chain recombines TRBV6-5 with TRBJ1-6, with D perhaps matching TRBD1 (5 bases). CDR3 size: 14 residues. Germline V CDR1 and CDR2: MNHEY, SVGAGI. The V end lost 11 bases, the J end lost 5 bases, and 16 bases lay between the germline ends. The CDR3 loop is CAGRGGGDNSPLHF. The CDR3 DNA sequence: TGTGCCGGAAGGGGCGGGGGAGATAATTCACCCCTCCACTTT.

There are a few counts of this clone. The rearrangement links TRBV7-3 to TRBJ2-7; D possibly corresponds to TRBD1 (6 bases). The CDR3 is 13 amino acids. Germline V gene data show CDR1 as SGHTA and CDR2 as FQGTGA. V lost 5 bases and J lost 1, with 9 bases in between. CDR3 bases: TGTGCCAGCAGCCCAACAGGGTCCTACGAGCAGTACTTC. Residues: CASSPTGSYEQYF.

The rearrangement links TRBV10-3 to TRBJ1-6, with unresolved D. V shed 6 bases and J shed 0 bases, with 15 bases lying between them. Germline V gene data show CDR1 as ENHRY and CDR2 as SYGVKD. The CDR3 contains 17 residues. The CDR3 sequence: CAISEDPSGSYNSPLHF. CDR3 bases: TGTGCCATCAGCGAAGATCCTTCCGGCTCCTATAATTCACCCCTCCACTTT.

The J gene is TRBJ2-7, the V gene TRBV7-2; the match to TRBD1 covers 10 bases. The CDR3 covers 15 residues. Germline values: CDR1 SGHTA, CDR2 FQGNSA. The trim removed 4 bases at V and 0 bases at J, leaving 3 bases unmatched. The CDR3 DNA is TGTGCCAGCAGCTCAAGACAGGGGGCCTCCTACGAGCAGTACTTC. This gives the protein CASSSRQGASYEQYF.

This clone was seen more than once but under ten times. Other DNA sequences of this sample code for an identical CDR3. The J gene is TRBJ1-1, the V gene TRBV30; D possibly corresponds to TRBD1 (6 bases). CDR3 length: 14 residues. Germline loops: CDR1 GTSNPN, CDR2 SVGIG (reference sequence). Deletions cut 4 bases from V and 3 bases from J, with 15 bases between. CDR3 DNA: TGTGCCTGGAAGGGGTCCCCAGGGGACACTGAAGCTTTCTTT. Its protein product is CAWKGSPGDTEAFF. Drawing the rest from reference TRBV30 and TRBJ1-1, the complete variable domain is SQTIHQWPATLVQPVGSPLSLECTVEGTSNPNLYWYRQAAGRGLQLLFYSVGIGQISSEVPQNLSASRPQDRQFILSSKKLLLSDSGFYLCAWKGSPGDTEAFFGQGTRLTVV.

This clone was observed a few times. The chain joins TRBV7-3 to TRBJ2-2, with a weak D call TRBD2 (6 bases). This CDR3 is 16 amino acids long. The germline gives CDR1 SGHTA, CDR2 FQGTGA. V was cut by 2 bases and J by 2 bases, with 12 bases left in between. CDR3 sequence: CASSLFGGPNTGELFF. CDR3 DNA: TGTGCCAGCAGCTTATTCGGGGGACCTAACACCGGGGAGCTGTTTTTT.

The CDR3 spells CASSYSSPYQPQHF. The CDR3 nucleotides are TGTGCCAGCAGTTACTCCTCTCCCTATCAGCCCCAGCATTTT. The chain has TRBV6-5 and TRBJ1-5; D is undetermined. V lost 0 bases to trimming and J lost 5 bases, with 8 bases between them. The CDR3 sequence is 14 residues long. The germline CDR1 and CDR2 sequences are MNHEY and SVGAGI.

The chain couples TRBV11-3 to TRBJ2-7; possibly TRBD1 or TRBD2 for D (5 bases each). The length of the CDR3 is 14 residues. CDR1 is SGHNT, CDR2 YENEEA, per germline. Trimming took off 5 bases at V and 4 bases at J, with 15 bases between the two ends. CDR3 sequence reads: CASSPGGSGYEQYF. CDR3 nucleotide sequence: TGTGCCAGCAGCCCCGGCGGGTCAGGGTACGAGCAGTACTTC.

The chain recombines TRBV24-1 with TRBJ2-3, with D perhaps TRBD2 (6 bases). The CDR3 runs to 15 residues. V was clipped by 3 bases and J by 6 bases, with 15 bases between them. Germline loops: CDR1 KGHDR, CDR2 SFDVKD. The chain's CDR3 is CATSDRLGGRDTQYF. The CDR3, as DNA: TGTGCCACCAGTGATCGCCTTGGAGGGAGGGATACGCAGTATTTT.

The chain employs TRBV2 and TRBJ2-7; D may be TRBD2 (5 bases). The germline gives CDR1 SNHLY, CDR2 FYNNEI. V lost 1 base, J lost 6 bases, and 16 bases lay in between. The CDR3 is 15 residues long. The CDR3 DNA reads TGTGCCAGCAGTGAAGAGGAAGCGGTCCTAGGCGAGCAGTACTTC. It translates to CASSEEEAVLGEQYF.

V and J are TRBV30 and TRBJ2-5; D is perhaps TRBD1 (5 bases). The CDR3 loop spans 13 amino acids. Germline V gene data show CDR1 as GTSNPN and CDR2 as SVGIG (reference sequence). V was pared by 3 bases and J by 4 bases, with 12 bases between. CDR3 nucleotides: TGTGCCTGGAGCCAGGGCGTTTTAGAGACCCAGTACTTC. Translated, it gives CAWSQGVLETQYF.

This clone showed up just once. The gene calls are TRBV12-3 or TRBV12-4 and TRBJ1-2; D is unclear. CDR3 length equals 12 residues. Trimming pared 6 bases from V and 0 bases from J, leaving 5 bases between. The CDR3 reads CASRTTNYGYTF. CDR3 DNA: TGTGCCAGCAGGACAACTAACTATGGCTACACCTTC.

This clone was seen only once. The gene calls are TRBV5-6 and TRBJ1-1, with unresolved D. V was trimmed by 3 bases and J by 11 bases, leaving 14 bases between them. In germline, CDR1 is SGHDT, CDR2 YYEEEE. The CDR3 is 12 residues long. The CDR3 sequence is CASSYHSKSAFF. The CDR3, as DNA: TGTGCCAGCAGCTACCACTCAAAAAGTGCTTTCTTT.

The chain links TRBV7-3 to TRBJ1-2; 9 nucleotides align to TRBD1. The CDR3 loop spans 15 amino acids. Germline assignment: CDR1 SGHTA and CDR2 FQGTGA. The V gene end was trimmed by 4 bases and the J gene end by 7 bases; junction bases not matched to a gene: 10. CDR3 bases: TGTGCCAGCAGCTCTCACGGGGACAGGGATGCTGGCTACACCTTC. As protein: CASSSHGDRDAGYTF.

This chain joins TRBV6-5 and TRBJ1-2, with TRBD1 identical over 9 bases. Trimming removed 4 bases from V and 4 bases from J; junction bases left unmatched: 4. This CDR3 is 14 amino acids long. CDR1 and CDR2 from the germline V gene are MNHEY and SVGAGI. The CDR3 DNA reads TGTGCCAGCAGTTCCGGGACAGGGTCCTATGGCTACACCTTC. Encoded protein: CASSSGTGSYGYTF.

The chain links TRBV20-1 to TRBJ2-1; unclear D gene. The V end lost 3 bases, the J end lost 2 bases, and 2 bases lay between the germline ends. The CDR3 loop spans 11 amino acids. CDR1 and CDR2 (germline): DFQATT, SNEGSKA (reference sequence). The CDR3 nucleotides read TGCAGTGCTAGTGCCTACAATGAGCAGTTCTTC. The encoded protein is CSASAYNEQFF.

This clone was found once. The chain employs TRBV27 and TRBJ2-6; TRBD2 might be the D (5 bases). Trimming took off 7 bases at V and 1 base at J, with 8 bases between the two ends. Germline CDR1 is MNHEY and CDR2 is SMNVEV (reference sequence). This CDR3 spans 14 amino acids. The CDR3 here is CASNPGSGANVLTF. DNA for the CDR3: TGTGCCAGCAATCCGGGGTCTGGGGCCAACGTCCTGACTTTC.

This chain joins TRBV6-5 and TRBJ2-7; 7 bases match TRBD1. The CDR3 runs to 15 residues. After removal of 5 bases from V and 2 bases from J, the junction contained 9 bases not matched to a gene. Germline lookup yields CDR1 MNHEY and CDR2 SVGAGI. CDR3 sequence: CASSPTGFITYEQYF. DNA for the CDR3: TGTGCCAGCAGTCCGACAGGGTTCATTACCTACGAGCAGTACTTC.

The chain is built from TRBV7-6 and TRBJ2-1; possible D gene TRBD2, 6 bases. V lost 0 bases and J lost 7, with 13 bases in between. The CDR3 spans 15 residues. Germline lookup yields CDR1 SGHVS and CDR2 FNYEAQ. The CDR3 coding sequence is TGTGCCAGCAGCTTAGCGGGAAGCGGGCCAAATGAGCAGTTCTTC. Protein sequence: CASSLAGSGPNEQFF.

The chain recombines TRBV5-4 with TRBJ2-3; 7 nucleotides line up with TRBD1. The CDR3 runs to 19 residues. V dropped 3 bases and J dropped 0; count of bases not matched to a gene: 16. Germline-derived CDR1 and CDR2 are SGHNT and YYREEE (reference sequence). CDR3 sequence reads: CASSSGTAFLPISTDTQYF. The CDR3 DNA reads TGTGCCAGCAGCTCCGGGACAGCTTTTCTCCCGATCAGCACAGATACGCAGTATTTT.